This is a list of T cell receptor beta chains from one sample in a study of blood T cell repertoires in COVID-19. Assay: immunoSEQ multiplex PCR; the TCRdb copy retains only in-frame clones and omits some. The data show 50,000 or so clones, around 86% seen once. Sequenced material: peripheral blood. These receptors were collected from a woman of 80 years or more with acute or convalescent COVID-19. The CDR3 runs from the conserved cysteine through the conserved F or W. D genes are given only for firm matches. Size tells how often a clone was seen (once, few, many) or the class of an expanded clone, and some rows leave it out.

clone size: .; V gene: TRBV5-4; J gene: TRBJ1-5; D gene: .; CDR3 protein: CASSPRGRISNQPQHF; CDR3 DNA: TGTGCCAGCAGCCCTAGGGGCAGGATAAGCAATCAGCCCCAGCATTTT
clone size: .; V gene: TRBV5-4; J gene: TRBJ2-3; D gene: .; CDR3 protein: CATMFRDTQYF; CDR3 DNA: TGTGCCACCATGTTCAGGGATACGCAGTATTTT
clone size: .; V gene: TRBV3-1/TRBV3-2; J gene: TRBJ2-5; D gene: .; CDR3 protein: CASSQAGQAQYF; CDR3 DNA: TGTGCCAGCAGCCAAGCAGGCCAGGCCCAGTACTTC
clone size: .; V gene: TRBV5-1; J gene: TRBJ1-2; D gene: TRBD1; CDR3 protein: CASSLGRGNRGIRGYGYTF; CDR3 DNA: TGCGCCAGCAGCTTAGGTCGGGGGAACAGGGGGATAAGAGGCTATGGCTACACCTTC
clone size: .; V gene: TRBV6-1; J gene: TRBJ1-5; D gene: .; CDR3 protein: CASSEIRRSGGVGQPQHF; CDR3 DNA: TGTGCCAGCAGTGAAATTAGGAGGTCGGGCGGGGTCGGGCAGCCCCAGCATTTT
clone size: few; V gene: TRBV7-3; J gene: TRBJ1-2; D gene: TRBD1; CDR3 protein: CASSPGQGANYGYTF; CDR3 DNA: TGTGCCAGCAGCCCTGGACAGGGGGCTAACTATGGCTACACCTTC
clone size: .; V gene: TRBV28; J gene: TRBJ2-7; D gene: .; CDR3 protein: CASSLFLQGYEQYF; CDR3 DNA: TGTGCCAGCAGTTTATTTTTACAGGGCTACGAGCAGTACTTC
clone size: .; V gene: TRBV19; J gene: TRBJ1-2; D gene: .; CDR3 protein: CASSMGQINYGYTF; CDR3 DNA: TGTGCCAGTAGTATGGGGCAGATTAACTATGGCTACACCTTC
clone size: .; V gene: TRBV3-1/TRBV3-2; J gene: TRBJ2-1; D gene: TRBD2; CDR3 protein: CASSQRGARKQFF; CDR3 DNA: TGTGCCAGCAGCCAGCGGGGGGCTCGGAAGCAGTTCTTC
clone size: .; V gene: TRBV7-3; J gene: TRBJ2-2; D gene: TRBD1; CDR3 protein: CASVSGTGRAGELFF; CDR3 DNA: TGTGCCAGCGTATCCGGGACAGGGAGGGCCGGGGAGCTGTTTTTT
clone size: .; V gene: TRBV6-2/TRBV6-3; J gene: TRBJ2-2; D gene: TRBD1; CDR3 protein: CASSYLQTGAGELFF; CDR3 DNA: TGTGCCAGCAGTTACCTCCAGACAGGGGCCGGGGAGCTGTTTTTT
clone size: .; V gene: TRBV29-1; J gene: TRBJ1-4; D gene: .; CDR3 protein: CSVEQGRGKLFF; CDR3 DNA: TGCAGCGTTGAACAGGGGAGGGGTAAACTGTTTTTT
clone size: .; V gene: TRBV10-1; J gene: TRBJ2-7; D gene: TRBD1; CDR3 protein: CASMGQPQTYEQYF; CDR3 DNA: TGCGCCAGCATGGGACAGCCCCAGACTTACGAGCAGTACTTC
clone size: .; V gene: TRBV5-1; J gene: TRBJ2-5; D gene: .; CDR3 protein: CASSQRAPRQETQYF; CDR3 DNA: TGCGCCAGCAGCCAGCGGGCTCCGAGGCAAGAGACCCAGTACTTC
clone size: .; V gene: TRBV7-6; J gene: TRBJ2-1; D gene: TRBD2; CDR3 protein: CASSLGLATSEQFF; CDR3 DNA: TGTGCCAGCAGCTTAGGACTAGCGACAAGTGAGCAGTTCTTC
clone size: .; V gene: TRBV4-2; J gene: TRBJ2-2; D gene: TRBD2; CDR3 protein: CASSQDQSGREHRGAVF; CDR3 DNA: TGTGCCAGCAGCCAAGATCAATCGGGGAGGGAACACCGGGGAGCTGTTTTT
clone size: .; V gene: TRBV30; J gene: TRBJ1-3; D gene: .; CDR3 protein: CACNTGSSGNTIYF; CDR3 DNA: TGTGCCTGCAATACAGGGAGCTCTGGAAACACCATATATTTT
clone size: .; V gene: TRBV9; J gene: TRBJ1-2; D gene: TRBD1; CDR3 protein: CASSVSAGGDYGYTF; CDR3 DNA: TGTGCCAGCAGCGTATCAGCAGGGGGCGACTATGGCTACACCTTC
clone size: once; V gene: TRBV5-1; J gene: TRBJ1-3; D gene: .; CDR3 protein: CASSLDSSGNTIYF; CDR3 DNA: TGCGCCAGCAGCTTGGACAGCTCTGGAAACACCATATATTTT
clone size: .; V gene: TRBV5-1; J gene: TRBJ2-7; D gene: .; CDR3 protein: CASSSNPPPTVYEQYF; CDR3 DNA: TGCGCCAGCAGCTCAAACCCACCCCCGACAGTCTACGAGCAGTACTTC
clone size: .; V gene: TRBV10-3; J gene: TRBJ2-1; D gene: .; CDR3 protein: CAISDLSLYNEQFF; CDR3 DNA: TGTGCCATCAGTGATCTCTCCCTTTACAATGAGCAGTTCTTC
clone size: .; V gene: TRBV4-1; J gene: TRBJ2-1; D gene: .; CDR3 protein: CASSQAGGTHEQFF; CDR3 DNA: TGCGCCAGCAGCCAAGCGGGCGGGACCCATGAGCAGTTCTTC
clone size: .; V gene: TRBV30; J gene: TRBJ2-1; D gene: TRBD2; CDR3 protein: CAWSVQLAGGLYNEQFF; CDR3 DNA: TGTGCCTGGAGTGTCCAACTAGCGGGGGGCCTGTACAATGAGCAGTTCTTC
clone size: .; V gene: TRBV11-3; J gene: TRBJ2-5; D gene: .; CDR3 protein: CASSLDRGREETQYF; CDR3 DNA: TGTGCCAGCAGCTTAGATCGAGGCAGGGAAGAGACCCAGTACTTC
clone size: .; V gene: TRBV28; J gene: TRBJ2-5; D gene: .; CDR3 protein: CASSVEETQYF; CDR3 DNA: TGTGCCAGCAGTGTGGAGGAGACCCAGTACTTC
clone size: .; V gene: TRBV2; J gene: TRBJ2-7; D gene: TRBD2; CDR3 protein: CASTPQRTSNEQYF; CDR3 DNA: TGTGCCAGCACCCCGCAGAGGACTAGCAACGAGCAGTACTTC
clone size: .; V gene: TRBV6-6; J gene: TRBJ2-2; D gene: .; CDR3 protein: CASSLLSTGELFF; CDR3 DNA: TGTGCCAGCAGTCTCCTTAGCACCGGGGAGCTGTTTTTT
clone size: .; V gene: TRBV28; J gene: TRBJ1-2; D gene: .; CDR3 protein: CAGRGHEYGYTF; CDR3 DNA: TGTGCCGGGCGGGGTCACGAGTATGGCTACACCTTC
clone size: .; V gene: TRBV25-1; J gene: TRBJ1-2; D gene: .; CDR3 protein: CASRAGATIDYGYTF; CDR3 DNA: TGTGCCAGCAGAGCGGGAGCCACAATCGACTATGGCTACACCTTC
clone size: .; V gene: TRBV7-9; J gene: TRBJ2-7; D gene: TRBD1; CDR3 protein: CASSSYRDRGSYEQYF; CDR3 DNA: TGTGCCAGCAGCTCCTACCGGGACAGGGGTTCCTACGAGCAGTACTTC
clone size: .; V gene: TRBV5-1; J gene: TRBJ2-5; D gene: TRBD2; CDR3 protein: CASSLGSGRKTQYF; CDR3 DNA: TGCGCCAGCAGCCTGGGGAGCGGGAGAAAGACCCAGTACTTC
clone size: .; V gene: TRBV5-1; J gene: TRBJ2-3; D gene: TRBD1; CDR3 protein: CASSLGRQGADTQYF; CDR3 DNA: TGCGCCAGCAGCTTGGGGCGACAGGGGGCAGATACGCAGTATTTT
clone size: medium-sized; V gene: TRBV10-3; J gene: TRBJ2-1; D gene: .; CDR3 protein: CAISDPLNEQFF; CDR3 DNA: TGTGCCATCAGTGACCCTTTGAATGAGCAGTTCTTC
clone size: .; V gene: TRBV9; J gene: TRBJ2-5; D gene: .; CDR3 protein: CASSLPNRDSGGTQYF; CDR3 DNA: TGTGCCAGCAGCCTACCGAACAGGGATTCAGGAGGGACCCAGTACTTC
clone size: .; V gene: TRBV10-3; J gene: TRBJ1-1; D gene: .; CDR3 protein: CAISEYRDGAEAFF; CDR3 DNA: TGTGCCATCAGTGAGTACAGGGACGGTGCTGAAGCTTTCTTT
clone size: .; V gene: TRBV7-2; J gene: TRBJ1-6; D gene: .; CDR3 protein: CASSLGTDDNSPLHF; CDR3 DNA: TGTGCCAGCAGCTTAGGGACAGACGATAATTCACCCCTCCACTTT
clone size: .; V gene: TRBV10-1; J gene: TRBJ2-1; D gene: TRBD2; CDR3 protein: CASSESGSGGQDEQFF; CDR3 DNA: TGCGCCAGCAGTGAGAGTGGTAGCGGGGGGCAGGATGAGCAGTTCTTC
clone size: .; V gene: TRBV18; J gene: TRBJ2-2; D gene: .; CDR3 protein: CASSPIQQTGAGELFF; CDR3 DNA: TGTGCCAGCTCACCGATTCAACAGACGGGGGCCGGGGAGCTGTTTTTT
clone size: .; V gene: TRBV18; J gene: TRBJ2-5; D gene: .; CDR3 protein: CASSQVGRGIETQYF; CDR3 DNA: TGTGCCAGCTCACAGGTCGGCAGGGGAATAGAGACCCAGTACTTC
clone size: .; V gene: TRBV4-1; J gene: TRBJ2-3; D gene: .; CDR3 protein: CASSASSVGGTQYF; CDR3 DNA: TGCGCCAGCAGCGCAAGTTCCGTGGGAGGTACGCAGTATTTT